This T cell receptor beta chain derives from a study of vaccination and CD4 T cells after COVID-19. Study-wide context: For post-vaccine samples, collection took place a median roughly 72 days after dose two, ranging from 14 to 241.

Looked up from germline, CDR1 is LGHDT and CDR2 is YNNKEL (reference sequence). V was cut by 0 bases and J by 9 bases, with 12 bases left in between. This CDR3 has 15 residues. Treatment meaning: approximately 9-day PBMC culture with coronavirus spike peptide pools or control peptides (ViraFEST assay). There are a few counts of this clonotype. What it binds is not known. Sequencing of the DNA from cultured CD4+ T cells was carried out with the Oncomine TCR Beta short-read assay. TCRdb re-called the PCR reads through MiXCR, storing one row per CDR3 protein. The repertoire includes approximately 11,000 distinct CDR3 sequences, 45% to 70% of them detected once, and about 20% sits in the top ten.

This chain connects TRBV3-1 to TRBJ1-6; D gene ambiguous. The sample consisted of CD4+ T cells from blood, cultured in vitro. This clonotype originated in a human donor who had recovered from COVID-19. The CDR3 region has the DNA TGTGCCAGCAGCCAAGAGGGAGGAGGCAGTTCACCCCTCCACTTT. Its protein is CASSQEGGGSSPLHF.